This TCR beta chain was obtained from a study of T cells in Graves' hyperthyroidism and ophthalmopathy (dated by TCRdb to the late 2010s). As for the study more broadly: Peripheral blood samples were taken at the time of initial diagnosis, prior to any treatment. A discovery cohort of about a hundred patients, approximately 45 with Graves' ophthalmopathy and approximately 57 with stable Graves' hyperthyroidism, was used to find distinguishing TCR V-J signatures. Whether ophthalmopathy could be predicted prospectively was tested in an independent validation cohort made up of under 20 hyperthyroidism patients plus 17 patients who later progressed to ophthalmopathy. The 100 discovery patients were randomly divided into training and test sets at a 7:3 ratio. In six Graves' hyperthyroidism patients, the study also compared T-cell repertoires from thyroid tissue with T-cell repertoires from blood. After sampling, hyperthyroidism patients received methimazole starting at 30 mg daily, and ophthalmopathy patients received high-dose intravenous methylprednisolone. The paper reports TCR Vbeta CDR3 sequencing of about 140 peripheral blood samples: some 41 ophthalmopathy, roughly 80 hyperthyroidism and approximately 17 progressor patients.

This clonotype was seen repeatedly, ten times or more. The target of this receptor is not known. Per-nucleotide qualities are absent, and no much larger clonotype sits a single base away. A patient counted as having stable Graves' hyperthyroidism if no progression to ophthalmopathy occurred over 18 months of follow-up. The hyperthyroidism patients were between 18 and 65 years old and newly diagnosed, with a disease duration of less than 2 months. Patients with uncontrolled infections, other autoimmune diseases, pregnancy or lactation were excluded. Diagnoses were based on clinical symptoms, serum thyroxine and TRAb, thyroid ultrasound and orbital computed tomography. PBMCs were separated from approximately 9.9 ml of fresh peripheral blood using Ficoll-Paque density gradient centrifugation. Total RNA was extracted with Trizol reagent, and quality was checked on an Agilent 2100 Bioanalyzer. Overall study results and their limits: During validation, the model predicted progression to ophthalmopathy a median of around six months ahead of onset, with around 70% sensitivity and about 75% specificity. Ophthalmopathy was separated from stable hyperthyroidism by a 13 V-J signature model, with approximately 86% sensitivity and approximately 81% specificity obtained in cross-validation and 80%/75% obtained in testing. Most expanded thyroid clonotypes (frequency above 0.001) were also detected in blood, suggesting blood repertoires may reflect thyroid immune responses. Sample size was not statistically predetermined, and blinding of investigators to group allocation was not performed.

Trimming at the junction amounts to 6 bases on V and 9 bases on J, and the germline ends lie 18 bases apart. CDR1 MDHEN and CDR2 SYDVKM are derived from the germline V gene. From its cysteine to its phenylalanine, the CDR3 spans 14 amino acids. Only CDR3 DNA is held: 42 bases, read in frame from base 1. The TCR beta CDR3 regions were amplified from RNA transcripts. The first round of RT-PCR for the TCR CDR3 was performed with the HTBI primer set and the Qiagen OneStep RT-PCR kit. Libraries were constructed in a second round of multiplex PCR, after which size selection and purification were carried out. Libraries were sequenced paired-end with 100 bp reads on an Illumina HiSeq2000. The original methods were these. SOAPnuke was used to process the raw data, with reads discarded if the reads contained adapters or uncalled bases, had a mean Phred below 15, or lacked an exact constant-primer or identifier match. COPE v1.2.5 was used to merge high-quality paired reads, and clonotypes were defined as unique nucleotide sequences. MiTCR v1.1 was used to align clonotypes to the IMGT TRBV, TRBD and TRBJ reference segments. Analysis was restricted to V-J combinations with a frequency above 0.0001, which covered about 99% of repertoires. A TCS score was defined as the ratio between F50 (clonal expansion) and ExV (chaos), using BLOSUM62-based TCRdist between CDR3 peptides within each V-J. Welch's t-statistics and random forest reduced 450 to 600 V-J features to some 14, which were used in a naive Bayes classifier (R e1071). TCRdb took the public reads, trimmed them with fastp at Q25, ran MiXCR for clone calling and kept in-frame beta chains. Entries are consolidated by CDR3 protein sequence, retaining the most common genes and DNA. These V and J calls rely on TCRdb rather than the paper's analysis. The sample records over 300,000 distinct CDR3 sequences, 14% of which are singletons. Approximately 11% of the sample is in the top ten clones.

Sequencing was performed on blood. The chain was built from TRBV28 and TRBJ1-5, with the D gene not clear enough to name. The sequence came from a woman aged 60-75 years with Graves' hyperthyroidism. The CDR3 protein sequence reads: CASRTLDGRWPQHF. In nucleotides, the sequence is TGTGCCAGCAGGACACTCGACGGGAGGTGGCCCCAGCATTTT.